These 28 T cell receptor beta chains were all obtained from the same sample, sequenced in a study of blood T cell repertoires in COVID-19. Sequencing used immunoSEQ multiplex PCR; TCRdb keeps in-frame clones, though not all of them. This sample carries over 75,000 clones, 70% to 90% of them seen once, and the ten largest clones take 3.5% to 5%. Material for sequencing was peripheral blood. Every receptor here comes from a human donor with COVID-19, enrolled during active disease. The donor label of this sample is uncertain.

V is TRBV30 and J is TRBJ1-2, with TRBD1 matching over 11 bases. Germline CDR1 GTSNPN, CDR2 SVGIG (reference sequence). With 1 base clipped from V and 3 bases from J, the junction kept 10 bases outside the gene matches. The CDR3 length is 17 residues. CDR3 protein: CAWSGLGQGESYYGYTF. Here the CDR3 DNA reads TGTGCCTGGAGTGGCCTGGGACAGGGGGAATCATACTATGGCTACACCTTC. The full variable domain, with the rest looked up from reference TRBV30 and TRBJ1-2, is SQTIHQWPATLVQPVGSPLSLECTVEGTSNPNLYWYRQAAGRGLQLLFYSVGIGQISSEVPQNLSASRPQDRQFILSSKKLLLSDSGFYLCAWSGLGQGESYYGYTFGSGTRLTVV.

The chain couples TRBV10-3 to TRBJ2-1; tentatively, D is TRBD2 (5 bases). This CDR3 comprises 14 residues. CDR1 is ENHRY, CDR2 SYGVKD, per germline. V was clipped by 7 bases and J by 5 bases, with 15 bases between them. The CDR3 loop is CAITRGRADNEQFF. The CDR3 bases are TGTGCCATCACCCGAGGGCGGGCCGACAATGAGCAGTTCTTC.

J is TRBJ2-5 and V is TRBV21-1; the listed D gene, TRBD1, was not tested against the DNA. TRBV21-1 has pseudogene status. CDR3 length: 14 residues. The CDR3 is CASSGTGGSETQYF. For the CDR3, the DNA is TGTGCCAGCAGCGGGACAGGGGGGAGTGAGACCCAGTACTTC.

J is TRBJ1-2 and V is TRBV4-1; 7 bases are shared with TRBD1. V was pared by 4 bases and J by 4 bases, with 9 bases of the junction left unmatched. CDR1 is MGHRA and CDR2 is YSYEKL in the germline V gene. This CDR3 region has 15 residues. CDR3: CASSPNTGTAYGYTF. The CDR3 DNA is TGCGCCAGCAGCCCAAACACCGGGACAGCCTATGGCTACACCTTC.

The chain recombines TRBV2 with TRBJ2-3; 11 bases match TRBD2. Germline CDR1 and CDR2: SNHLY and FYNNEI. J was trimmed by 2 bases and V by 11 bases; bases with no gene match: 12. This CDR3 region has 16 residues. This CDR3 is CARSAVAGGTTDTQYF. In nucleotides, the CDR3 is TGTGCCCGATCGGCAGTAGCGGGGGGGACCACAGATACGCAGTATTTT. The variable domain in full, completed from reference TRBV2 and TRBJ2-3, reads EPEVTQTPSHQVTQMGQEVILRCVPISNHLYFYWYRQILGQKVEFLVSFYNNEISEKSEIFDDQFSVERPDGSNFTLKIRSTKLEDSAMYFCARSAVAGGTTDTQYFGPGTRLTVL.

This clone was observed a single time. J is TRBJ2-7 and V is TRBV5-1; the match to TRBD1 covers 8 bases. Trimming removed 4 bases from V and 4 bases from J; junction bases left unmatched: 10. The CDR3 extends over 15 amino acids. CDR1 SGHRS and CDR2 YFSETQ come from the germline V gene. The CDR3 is CASSGLTGEVYEQYF. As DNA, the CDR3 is TGCGCCAGCAGCGGATTGACAGGGGAGGTTTACGAGCAGTACTTC.

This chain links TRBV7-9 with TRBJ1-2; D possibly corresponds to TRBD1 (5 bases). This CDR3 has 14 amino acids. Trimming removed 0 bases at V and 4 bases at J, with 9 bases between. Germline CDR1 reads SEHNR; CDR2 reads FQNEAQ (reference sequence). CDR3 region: CASSLADISYGYTF. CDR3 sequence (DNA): TGTGCCAGCAGCTTAGCGGACATATCCTATGGCTACACCTTC. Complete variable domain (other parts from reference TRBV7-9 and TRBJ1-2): DTGVSQNPRHKITKRGQNVTFRCDPISEHNRLYWYRQTLGQGPEFLTYFQNEAQLEKSRLLSDRFSAERPKGSFSTLEIQRTEQGDSAMYLCASSLADISYGYTFGSGTRLTVV.

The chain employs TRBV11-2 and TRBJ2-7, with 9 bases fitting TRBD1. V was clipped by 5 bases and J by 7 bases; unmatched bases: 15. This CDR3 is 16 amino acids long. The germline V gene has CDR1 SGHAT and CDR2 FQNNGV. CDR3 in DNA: TGTGCCAGCAGCCAGGGGCTACAGGGGGCGGGTCGGGAGCAGTACTTC. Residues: CASSQGLQGAGREQYF.

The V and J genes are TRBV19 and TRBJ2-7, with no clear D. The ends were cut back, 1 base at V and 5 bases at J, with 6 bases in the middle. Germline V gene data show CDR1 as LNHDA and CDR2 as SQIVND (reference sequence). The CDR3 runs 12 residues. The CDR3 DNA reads TGTGCCAGTAGTATAGTTGGAGACGAGCAGTACTTC. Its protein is CASSIVGDEQYF.

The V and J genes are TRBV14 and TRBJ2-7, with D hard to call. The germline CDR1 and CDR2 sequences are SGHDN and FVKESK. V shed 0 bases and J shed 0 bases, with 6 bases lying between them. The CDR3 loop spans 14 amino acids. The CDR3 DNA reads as TGTGCCAGCAGCCAAGATTTGAGCTCCTACGAGCAGTACTTC. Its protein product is CASSQDLSSYEQYF.

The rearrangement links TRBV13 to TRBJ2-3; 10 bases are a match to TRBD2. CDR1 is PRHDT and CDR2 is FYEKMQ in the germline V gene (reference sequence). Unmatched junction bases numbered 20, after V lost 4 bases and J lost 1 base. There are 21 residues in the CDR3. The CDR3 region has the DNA TGTGCCAGCAGCTCAGGACCTCTAGCGGGAGTGTTCTCCGGGGGCACAGATACGCAGTATTTT. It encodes CASSSGPLAGVFSGGTDTQYF.

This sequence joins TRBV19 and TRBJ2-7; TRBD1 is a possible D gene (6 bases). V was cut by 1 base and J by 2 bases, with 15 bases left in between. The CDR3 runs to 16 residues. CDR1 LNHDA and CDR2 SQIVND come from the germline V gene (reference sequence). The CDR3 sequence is CASSIGPGQPTYEQYF. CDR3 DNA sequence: TGTGCCAGTAGTATAGGCCCCGGACAGCCAACCTACGAGCAGTACTTC.

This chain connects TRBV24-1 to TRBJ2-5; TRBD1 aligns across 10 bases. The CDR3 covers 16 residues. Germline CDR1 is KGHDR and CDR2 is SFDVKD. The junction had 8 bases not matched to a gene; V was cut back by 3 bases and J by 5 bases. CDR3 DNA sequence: TGTGCCACCAGTGATACGAGACAGGGGGCTAGGGAGACCCAGTACTTC. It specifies CATSDTRQGARETQYF.

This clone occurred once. The CDR3 loop reads CASSLPLAGVRYEQYF. In nucleotides, the CDR3 is TGTGCCAGCAGTTTACCCCTAGCGGGAGTCAGATACGAGCAGTACTTC. The V gene is TRBV28, the J gene TRBJ2-7; 10 nucleotides agree with TRBD2. This CDR3 comprises 16 residues. Germline trimming cut 2 bases from V and 4 bases from J; bases unmatched to any gene: 8. Germline CDR1 reads MDHEN; CDR2 reads SYDVKM.

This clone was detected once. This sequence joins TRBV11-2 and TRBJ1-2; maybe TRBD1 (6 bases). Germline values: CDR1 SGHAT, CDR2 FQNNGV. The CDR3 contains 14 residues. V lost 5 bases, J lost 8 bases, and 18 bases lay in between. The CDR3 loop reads CASSPSGGGQGYTF. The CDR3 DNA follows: TGTGCCAGCAGCCCCAGCGGGGGGGGCCAAGGCTACACCTTC.

The CDR3 is CASSLNWDRSNQPQHF. In DNA form, the CDR3 reads TGTGCCAGCAGCTTAAATTGGGACAGAAGCAATCAGCCCCAGCATTTT. The V and J genes are TRBV7-2 and TRBJ1-5; the match to TRBD1 covers 7 bases. Germline V CDR1 and CDR2: SGHTA, FQGNSA. The CDR3 totals 16 residues. V gave up 2 bases and J gave up 1 base; unmatched junction bases: 5.

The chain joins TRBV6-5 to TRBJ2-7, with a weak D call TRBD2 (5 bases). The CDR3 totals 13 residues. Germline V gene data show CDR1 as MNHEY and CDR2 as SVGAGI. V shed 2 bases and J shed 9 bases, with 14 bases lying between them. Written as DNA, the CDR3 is TGTGCCAGCAGTTACGAGCGGTTGAGCGGGCAGTACTTC. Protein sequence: CASSYERLSGQYF.

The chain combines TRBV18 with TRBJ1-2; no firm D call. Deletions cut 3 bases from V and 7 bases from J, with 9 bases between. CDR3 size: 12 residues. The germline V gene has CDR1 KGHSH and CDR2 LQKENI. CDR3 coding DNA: TGTGCCAGCTCACCTTCGCGGGCTGGCTACACCTTC. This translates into CASSPSRAGYTF.

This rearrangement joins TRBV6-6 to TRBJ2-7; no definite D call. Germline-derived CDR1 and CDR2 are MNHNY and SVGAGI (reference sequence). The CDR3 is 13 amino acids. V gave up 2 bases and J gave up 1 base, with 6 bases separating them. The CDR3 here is CASSYPNSYEQYF. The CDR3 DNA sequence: TGTGCCAGCAGTTACCCAAATTCCTACGAGCAGTACTTC.

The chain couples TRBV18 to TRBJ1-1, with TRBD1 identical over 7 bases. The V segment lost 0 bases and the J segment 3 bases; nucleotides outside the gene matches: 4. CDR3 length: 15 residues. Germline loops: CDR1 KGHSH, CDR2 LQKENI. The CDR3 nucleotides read TGTGCCAGCTCACCACCGCGGCAGGGGGACACTGAAGCTTTCTTT. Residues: CASSPPRQGDTEAFF.

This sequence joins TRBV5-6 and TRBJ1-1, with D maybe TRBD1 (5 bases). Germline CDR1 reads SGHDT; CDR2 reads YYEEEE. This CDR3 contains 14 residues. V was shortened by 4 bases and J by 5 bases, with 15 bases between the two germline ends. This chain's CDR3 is CASSPWGRGTEAFF. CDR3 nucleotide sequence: TGTGCCAGCAGCCCCTGGGGCCGGGGGACTGAAGCTTTCTTT.

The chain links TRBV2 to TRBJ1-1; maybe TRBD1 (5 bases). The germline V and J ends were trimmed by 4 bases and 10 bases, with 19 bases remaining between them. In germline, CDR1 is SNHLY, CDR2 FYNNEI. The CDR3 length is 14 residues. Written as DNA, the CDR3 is TGTGCCAGCAGTGCGACAGAAATCACTAATGGAGCTTTCTTT. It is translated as CASSATEITNGAFF.

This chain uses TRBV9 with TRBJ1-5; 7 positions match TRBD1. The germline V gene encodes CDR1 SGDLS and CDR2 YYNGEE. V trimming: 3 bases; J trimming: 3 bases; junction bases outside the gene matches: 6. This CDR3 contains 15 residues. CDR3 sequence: CASSATGDANQPQHF. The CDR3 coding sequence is TGTGCCAGCAGCGCCACAGGGGACGCCAATCAGCCCCAGCATTTT.

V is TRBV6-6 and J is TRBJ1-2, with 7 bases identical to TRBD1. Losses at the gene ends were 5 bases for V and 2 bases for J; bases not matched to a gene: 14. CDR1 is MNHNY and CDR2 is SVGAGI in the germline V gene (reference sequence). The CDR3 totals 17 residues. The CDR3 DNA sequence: TGTGCCAGCAGTCGCTATTACAGGGGTGTGAGGAACTATGGCTACACCTTC. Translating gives CASSRYYRGVRNYGYTF.

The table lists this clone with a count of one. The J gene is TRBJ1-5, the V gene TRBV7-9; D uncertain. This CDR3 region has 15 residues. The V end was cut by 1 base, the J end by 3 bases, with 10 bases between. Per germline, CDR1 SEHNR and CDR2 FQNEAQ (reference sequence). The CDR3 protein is CASSLGGWDNQPQHF. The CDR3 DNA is TGTGCCAGCAGCTTAGGAGGGTGGGACAATCAGCCCCAGCATTTT.

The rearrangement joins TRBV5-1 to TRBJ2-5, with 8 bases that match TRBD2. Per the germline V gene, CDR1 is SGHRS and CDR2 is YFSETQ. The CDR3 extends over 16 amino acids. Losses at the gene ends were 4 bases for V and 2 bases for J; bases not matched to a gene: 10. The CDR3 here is CASSPLLTSAQETQYF. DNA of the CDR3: TGCGCCAGCAGCCCCCTCCTGACTAGCGCGCAAGAGACCCAGTACTTC.

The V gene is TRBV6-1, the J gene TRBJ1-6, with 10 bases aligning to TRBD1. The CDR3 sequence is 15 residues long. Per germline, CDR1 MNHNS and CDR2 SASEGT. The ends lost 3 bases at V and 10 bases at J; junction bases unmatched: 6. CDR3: CASSDTTGGNSPLHF. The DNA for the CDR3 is TGTGCCAGCAGTGACACGACAGGGGGCAACTCACCCCTCCACTTT.

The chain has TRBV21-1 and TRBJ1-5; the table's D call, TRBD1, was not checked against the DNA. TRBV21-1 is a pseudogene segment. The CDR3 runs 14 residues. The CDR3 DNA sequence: TGTGCCAGCAGCCTCCGACAGGGGGCCCAGCCCCAGCATTTT. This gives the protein CASSLRQGAQPQHF.